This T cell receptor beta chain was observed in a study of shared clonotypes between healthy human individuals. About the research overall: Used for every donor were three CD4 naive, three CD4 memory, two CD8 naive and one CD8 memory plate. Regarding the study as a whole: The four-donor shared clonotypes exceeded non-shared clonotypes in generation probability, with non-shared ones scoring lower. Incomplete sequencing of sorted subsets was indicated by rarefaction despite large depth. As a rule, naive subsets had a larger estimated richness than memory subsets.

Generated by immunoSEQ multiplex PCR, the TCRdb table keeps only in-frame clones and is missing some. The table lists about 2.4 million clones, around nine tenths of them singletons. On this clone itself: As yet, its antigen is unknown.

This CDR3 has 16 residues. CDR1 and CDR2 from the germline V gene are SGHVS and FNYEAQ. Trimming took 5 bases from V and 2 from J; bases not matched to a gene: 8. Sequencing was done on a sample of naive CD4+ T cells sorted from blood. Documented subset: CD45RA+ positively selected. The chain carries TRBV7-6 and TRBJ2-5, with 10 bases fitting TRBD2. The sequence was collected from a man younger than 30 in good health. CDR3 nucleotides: TGTGCCAGCAGCCCTCTAGCGGGAGTAAGGCAAGAGACCCAGTACTTC. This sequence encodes CASSPLAGVRQETQYF.